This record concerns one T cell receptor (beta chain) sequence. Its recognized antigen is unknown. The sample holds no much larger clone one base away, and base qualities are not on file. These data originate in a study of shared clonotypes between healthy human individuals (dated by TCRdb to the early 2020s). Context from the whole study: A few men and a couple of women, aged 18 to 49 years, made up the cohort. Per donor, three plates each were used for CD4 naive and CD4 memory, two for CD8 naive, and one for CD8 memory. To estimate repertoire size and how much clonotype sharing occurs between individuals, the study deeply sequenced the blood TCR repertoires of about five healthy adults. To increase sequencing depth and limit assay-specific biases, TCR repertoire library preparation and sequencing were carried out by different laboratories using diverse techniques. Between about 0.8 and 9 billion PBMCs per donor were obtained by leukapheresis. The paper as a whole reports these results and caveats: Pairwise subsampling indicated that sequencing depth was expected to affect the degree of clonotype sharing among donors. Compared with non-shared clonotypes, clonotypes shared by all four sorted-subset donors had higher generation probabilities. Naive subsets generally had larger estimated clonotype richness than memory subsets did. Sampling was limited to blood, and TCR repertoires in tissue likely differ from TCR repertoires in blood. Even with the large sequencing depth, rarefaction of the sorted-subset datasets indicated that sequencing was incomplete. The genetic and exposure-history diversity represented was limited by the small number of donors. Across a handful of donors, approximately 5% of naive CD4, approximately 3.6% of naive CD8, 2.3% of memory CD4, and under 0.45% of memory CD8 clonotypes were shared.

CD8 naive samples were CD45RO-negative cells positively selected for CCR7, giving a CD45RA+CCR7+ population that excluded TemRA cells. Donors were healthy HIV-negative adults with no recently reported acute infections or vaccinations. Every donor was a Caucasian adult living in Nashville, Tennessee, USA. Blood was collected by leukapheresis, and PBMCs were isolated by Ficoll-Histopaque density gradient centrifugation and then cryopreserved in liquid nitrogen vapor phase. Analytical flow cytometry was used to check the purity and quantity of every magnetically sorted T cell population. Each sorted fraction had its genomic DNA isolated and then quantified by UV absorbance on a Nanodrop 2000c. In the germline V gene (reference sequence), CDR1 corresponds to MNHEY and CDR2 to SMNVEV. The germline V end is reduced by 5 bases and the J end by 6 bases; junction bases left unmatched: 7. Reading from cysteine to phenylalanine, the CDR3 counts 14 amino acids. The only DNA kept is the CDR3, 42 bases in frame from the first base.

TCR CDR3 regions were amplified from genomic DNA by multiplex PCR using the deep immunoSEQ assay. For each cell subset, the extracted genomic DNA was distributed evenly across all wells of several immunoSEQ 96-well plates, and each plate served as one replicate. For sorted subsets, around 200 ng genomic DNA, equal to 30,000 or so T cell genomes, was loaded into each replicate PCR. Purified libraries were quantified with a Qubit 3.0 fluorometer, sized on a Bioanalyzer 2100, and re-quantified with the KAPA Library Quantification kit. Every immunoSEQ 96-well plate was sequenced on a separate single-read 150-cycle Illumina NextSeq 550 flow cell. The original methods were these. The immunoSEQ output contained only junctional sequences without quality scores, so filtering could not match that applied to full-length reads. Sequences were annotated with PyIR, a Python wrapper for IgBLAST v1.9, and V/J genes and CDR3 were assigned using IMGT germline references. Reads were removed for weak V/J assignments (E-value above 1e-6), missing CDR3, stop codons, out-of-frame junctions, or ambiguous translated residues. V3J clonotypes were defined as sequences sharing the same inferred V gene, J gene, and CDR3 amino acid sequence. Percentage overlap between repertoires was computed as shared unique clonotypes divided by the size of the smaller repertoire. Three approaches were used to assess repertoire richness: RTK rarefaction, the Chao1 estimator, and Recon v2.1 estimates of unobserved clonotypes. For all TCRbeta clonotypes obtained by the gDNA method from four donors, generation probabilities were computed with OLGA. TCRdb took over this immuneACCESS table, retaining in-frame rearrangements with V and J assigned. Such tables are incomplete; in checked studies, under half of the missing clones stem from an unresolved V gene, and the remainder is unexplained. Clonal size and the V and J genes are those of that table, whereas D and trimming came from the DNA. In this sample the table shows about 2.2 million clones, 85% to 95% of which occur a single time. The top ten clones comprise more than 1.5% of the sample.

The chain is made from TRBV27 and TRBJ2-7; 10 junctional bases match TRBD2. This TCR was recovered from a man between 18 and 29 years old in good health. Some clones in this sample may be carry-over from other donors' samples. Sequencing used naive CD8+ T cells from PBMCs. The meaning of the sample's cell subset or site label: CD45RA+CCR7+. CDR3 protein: CASSPHIAGGEQYF. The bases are TGTGCCAGCAGTCCACATATAGCGGGAGGCGAGCAGTACTTC.